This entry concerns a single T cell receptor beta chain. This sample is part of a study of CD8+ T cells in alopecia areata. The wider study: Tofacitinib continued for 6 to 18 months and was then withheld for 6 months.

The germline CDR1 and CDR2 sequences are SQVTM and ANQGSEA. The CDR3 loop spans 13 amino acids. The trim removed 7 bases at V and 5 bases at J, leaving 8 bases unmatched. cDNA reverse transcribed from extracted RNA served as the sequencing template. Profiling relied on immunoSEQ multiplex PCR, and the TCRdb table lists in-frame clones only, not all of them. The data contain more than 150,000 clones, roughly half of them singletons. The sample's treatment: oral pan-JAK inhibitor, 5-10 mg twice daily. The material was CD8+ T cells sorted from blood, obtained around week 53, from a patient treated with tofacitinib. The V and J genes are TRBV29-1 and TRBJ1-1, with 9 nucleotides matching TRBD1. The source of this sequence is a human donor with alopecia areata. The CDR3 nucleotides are TGCAGCGGGCAGGACAGGGGAGGGACTGAAGCTTTCTTT. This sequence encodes CSGQDRGGTEAFF.